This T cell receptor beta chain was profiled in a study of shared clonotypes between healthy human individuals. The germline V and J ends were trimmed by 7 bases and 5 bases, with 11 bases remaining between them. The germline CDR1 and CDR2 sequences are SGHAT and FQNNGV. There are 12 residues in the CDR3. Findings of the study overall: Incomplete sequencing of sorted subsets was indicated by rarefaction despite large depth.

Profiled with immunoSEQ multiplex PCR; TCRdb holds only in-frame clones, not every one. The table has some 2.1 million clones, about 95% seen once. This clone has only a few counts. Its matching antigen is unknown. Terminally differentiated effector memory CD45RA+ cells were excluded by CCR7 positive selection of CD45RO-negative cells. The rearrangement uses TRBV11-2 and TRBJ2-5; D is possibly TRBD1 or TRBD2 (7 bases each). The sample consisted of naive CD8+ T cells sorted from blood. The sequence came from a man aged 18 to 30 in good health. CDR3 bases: TGTGCCAGCACCCAGGGGGGGGAGACCCAGTACTTC. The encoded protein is CASTQGGETQYF.